The entry below gives a single T cell receptor (beta chain) sequence along with its context. No antigen is known for it. The CDR3 end falls 3 residues outside the read, so it is completed with the germline J gene. The ends lost 3 bases at V and 0 bases at J; junction bases unmatched: 18. The CDR3 is made up of 22 amino acids. The germline V gene has CDR1 LNHDA and CDR2 SQIVND (reference sequence). These data are taken from a study of T cells in women clearing cervical HPV infection. Study-wide background: Case blood drawn at lesion detection; control blood after infection cleared.

Genomic DNA, averaging about 1,300 ng per sample, yielded TCR beta CDR3 via immunoSEQ. Sequencing used immunoSEQ multiplex PCR; TCRdb keeps in-frame clones, though not all of them. This sample's clone table lists some 16,000 clones. Notes on the study in general: TRBV6-7 relative abundance averaged roughly 0.099% in cases and under 0.2% in controls. It is unknown whether associations predate infection; no effector/memory or HPV-specific sorting.

The sequencing input was blood buffy coat. The sequence was collected from a woman between 18 and 69 years old with a cervical HPV16 infection that either progressed to CIN3+ or cleared (not recorded which). The rearrangement uses TRBV19 and TRBJ2-1, with 12 positions matching TRBD2. The part of the CDR3 DNA that was read is TGTGCCAGTAGTATTCCGTTACCGATGGGACTAGCGGGCAGTAGCTCCTACAATGAG. This sequence encodes CASSIPLPMGLAGSSSYNE. The entire CDR3 is CASSIPLPMGLAGSSSYNEQFF.